This T cell receptor (beta chain) was profiled in a study of blood T cells in healthy people across ages (dated by TCRdb to the mid-2010s). As for the study more broadly: In model experiments, template switching captured about one uniquely barcoded TCR beta cDNA molecule for every two T cells. Donors of different ages were randomly distributed across sequencing lanes to avoid experimental bias. The donors were divided into four age groups: young (average approximately 17 years), middle-aged (over 35), aged (about 62) and long-lived (82). The study measured age-related changes in TCR beta repertoire diversity using deep sequencing normalized with unique cDNA molecular identifiers. The study analyzed two additional independent replicas of 1 million unique cDNA reads from the same blood draw for two donors, one aged 18 to 30 and one aged 80 or older. Study-level results and caveats: There was a strong correlation between observed TCR beta diversity and the percentage of naive T cells measured by flow cytometry. Estimates of total diversity based on one million sequenced T cells were considered lower bounds and underestimates. Because profiling used bulk unsorted PBMCs, naive and antigen-experienced compartments could not be compared conclusively. Compared with the aged group, more naive CD4+ T cells, fewer expanded clones and increased TCR diversity were shown by the long-lived group, suggesting age selection. The CMV infection status of donors was not known, potentially confounding age-related changes in expanded clonotypes. As age increased, observed TCR beta diversity per million T cells dropped in a roughly linear way, and a significant reduction was already evident by age 40.

Of note for this clonotype: Its antigen has not been determined. Base qualities are not recorded, but no much larger clone differs from it by a single base.

Library preparation employed 5' RACE. The sequencing machine was an Illumina HiSeq 2500. A second PCR of roughly 6 to 11 cycles was run with a J-beta primer mix and a sample-barcoded 5' primer. A template-switch 5' adaptor carrying 12 random nucleotides introduced a unique molecular identifier onto each TCR beta cDNA molecule. Each sample yielded at least 3 million CDR3-containing paired-end reads. All of the RNA was converted into first-strand cDNA using the Mint cDNA synthesis kit, with a TRBC-specific oligonucleotide serving as the primer. Following uracil-DNA glycosylase treatment, all cDNA underwent a first 18-cycle PCR with the universal primers M1SS and BC2_uni_R. The published analysis was carried out like this. For normalization, 1 million high-quality reads were randomly selected from each sample, with every read carrying a distinct molecular identifier. Reads sharing molecular identifiers were discarded rather than binned into consensus sequences. CDR3 identification, clonotype clustering and error correction used MiTCR with a Q25 quality threshold and the strictest error-elimination algorithm. A nonparametric unseen species model with Euler transformation was used to estimate a lower bound on total TCR beta diversity. TCRdb trimmed public reads at Q25 via fastp, called clones via MiXCR and kept in-frame beta chains. Every entry covers one CDR3 protein and lists the most common genes and DNA from its rows. TCRdb, rather than the study authors, made the V and J calls. The sample includes hundreds of thousands of distinct CDR3 sequences, with roughly 44% observed a single time. In total, the top ten clones hold roughly a fifth of the sample.

Trimming removed 6 bases from V and 7 bases from J, leaving 19 bases between the germline ends. The CDR3 measures 14 amino acids from cysteine to phenylalanine. Just CDR3 DNA is preserved here, 42 bases in frame from base 1. CDR1 SNHLY and CDR2 FYNNEI were looked up in the germline V gene. The donors were roughly 40 Caucasian individuals from Russia, aged roughly 6 to 100 years, who were systemically healthy. Around 9.9 milliliters of peripheral blood were collected from each donor into EDTA-treated Vacutainer tubes. Ficoll-Paque density-gradient centrifugation was used to isolate PBMCs, with at least 7 million per sample. Trizol reagent was used to extract total RNA from the PBMCs, yielding at least 5.5 micrograms per sample. For every donor, an aliquot of PBMCs went through flow cytometry to measure the percentages of naive CD45RAhigh/CD27high T cells.

The sequence was collected from a man in his fifties or sixties in good health. Sequenced input: blood. The sequence links TRBV2 to TRBJ2-7; the D gene is possibly TRBD1, with 6 bases matching. The CDR3 has the sequence CASRLGDTSKEQYF. The bases read TGTGCCAGCAGGCTCGGGGACACCTCTAAAGAGCAGTACTTC.